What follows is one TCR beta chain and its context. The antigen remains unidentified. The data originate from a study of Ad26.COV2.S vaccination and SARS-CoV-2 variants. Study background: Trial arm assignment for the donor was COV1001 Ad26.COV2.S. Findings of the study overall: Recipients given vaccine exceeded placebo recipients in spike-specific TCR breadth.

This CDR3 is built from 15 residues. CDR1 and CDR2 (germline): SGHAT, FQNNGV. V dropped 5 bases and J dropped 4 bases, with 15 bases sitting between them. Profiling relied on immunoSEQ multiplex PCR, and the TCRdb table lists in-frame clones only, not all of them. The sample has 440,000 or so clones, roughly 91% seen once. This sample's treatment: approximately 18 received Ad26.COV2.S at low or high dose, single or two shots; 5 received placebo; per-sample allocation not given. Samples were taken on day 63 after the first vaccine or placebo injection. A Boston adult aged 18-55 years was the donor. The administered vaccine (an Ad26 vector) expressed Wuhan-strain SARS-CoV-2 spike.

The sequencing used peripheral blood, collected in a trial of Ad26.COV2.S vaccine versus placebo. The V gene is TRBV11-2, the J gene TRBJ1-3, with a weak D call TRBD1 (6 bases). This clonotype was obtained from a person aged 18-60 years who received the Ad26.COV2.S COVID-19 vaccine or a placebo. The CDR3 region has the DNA TGTGCCAGCAGCCCCCAGGACAGTTTCGGAAACACCATATATTTT. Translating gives CASSPQDSFGNTIYF.